This T cell receptor beta chain is drawn from a study of T cell responses to AZD1222 COVID-19 vaccine. Study results and caveats: The study sampled repertoires only after the peak T cell response. Unmutated variant regions reportedly attract nearly half of all spike-specific TCRs. Among the donors, most were white British and more were female, and clonal diversity was possibly underestimated.

TCRdb keeps only in-frame clones here, not all; method: immunoSEQ multiplex PCR. The sample records around 120,000 clones, 85% to 95% being singletons. Germline CDR1 reads SGHTA; CDR2 reads FQGNSA. This CDR3 region has 15 residues. V lost 0 bases and J 5 bases, leaving 14 bases between the germline ends. With respect to this clone: Its antigen is still unknown.

The clonotype was recovered from an adult who received the AZD1222 COVID-19 vaccine. This material consisted of peripheral blood, taken 28 days after the second AZD1222 dose. The chain combines TRBV7-2 with TRBJ2-7; D may be TRBD2 (6 bases). CDR3 bases: TGTGCCAGCAGCTTAGCGTTGGGGGGATCTGACGAGCAGTACTTC. The encoded protein is CASSLALGGSDEQYF.